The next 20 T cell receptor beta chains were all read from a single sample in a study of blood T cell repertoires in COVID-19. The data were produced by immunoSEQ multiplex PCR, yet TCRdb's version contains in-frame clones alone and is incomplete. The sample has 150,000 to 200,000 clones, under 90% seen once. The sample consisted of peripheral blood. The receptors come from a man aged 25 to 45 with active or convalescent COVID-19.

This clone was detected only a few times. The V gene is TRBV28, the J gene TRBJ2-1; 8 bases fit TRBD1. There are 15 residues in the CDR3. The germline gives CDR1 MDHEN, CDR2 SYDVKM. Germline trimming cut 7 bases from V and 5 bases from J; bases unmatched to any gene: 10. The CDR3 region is CASNPDRGRNNEQFF. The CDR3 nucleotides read TGTGCCAGCAACCCCGACAGGGGTCGGAACAATGAGCAGTTCTTC.

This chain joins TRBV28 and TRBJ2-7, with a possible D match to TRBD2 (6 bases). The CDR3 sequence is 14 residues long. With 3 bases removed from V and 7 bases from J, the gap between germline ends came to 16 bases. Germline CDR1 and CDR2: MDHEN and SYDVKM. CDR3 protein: CASSFHERAWEQYV. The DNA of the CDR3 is TGTGCCAGCAGTTTCCACGAGCGGGCGTGGGAGCAGTACGTC.

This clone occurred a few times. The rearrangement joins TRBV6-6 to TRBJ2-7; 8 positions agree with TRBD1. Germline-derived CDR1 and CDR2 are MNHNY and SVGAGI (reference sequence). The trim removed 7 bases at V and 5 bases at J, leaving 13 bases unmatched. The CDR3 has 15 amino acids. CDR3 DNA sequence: TGTGCCAGCACCCAACGCCATTTACAGGGGGACGAGCAGTACTTC. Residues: CASTQRHLQGDEQYF.

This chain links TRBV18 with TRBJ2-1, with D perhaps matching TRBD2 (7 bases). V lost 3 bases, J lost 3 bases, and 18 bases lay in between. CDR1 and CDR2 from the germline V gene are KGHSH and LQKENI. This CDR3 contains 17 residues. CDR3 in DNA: TGTGCCAGCTCACCTTTAAGTGCGGGGGCGAACTACAATGAGCAGTTCTTC. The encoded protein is CASSPLSAGANYNEQFF.

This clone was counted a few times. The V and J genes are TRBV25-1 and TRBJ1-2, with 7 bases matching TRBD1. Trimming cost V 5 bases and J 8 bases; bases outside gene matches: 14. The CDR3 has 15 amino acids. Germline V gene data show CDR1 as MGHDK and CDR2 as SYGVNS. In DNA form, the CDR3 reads TGTGCCAGCAGTCCGGGACAGCCAGCCGGACGGGGCTACACCTTC. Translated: CASSPGQPAGRGYTF.

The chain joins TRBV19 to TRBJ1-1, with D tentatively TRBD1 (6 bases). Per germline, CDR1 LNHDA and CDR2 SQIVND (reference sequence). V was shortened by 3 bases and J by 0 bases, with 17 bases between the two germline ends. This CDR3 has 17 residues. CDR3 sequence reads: CASSIYGGRRVNTEAFF. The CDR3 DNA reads TGTGCCAGTAGTATTTATGGGGGCAGGAGAGTGAACACTGAAGCTTTCTTT.

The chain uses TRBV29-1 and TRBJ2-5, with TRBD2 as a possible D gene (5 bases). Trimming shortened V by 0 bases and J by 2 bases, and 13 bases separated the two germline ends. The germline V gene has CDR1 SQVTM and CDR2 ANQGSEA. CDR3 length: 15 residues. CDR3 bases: TGCAGCGTTGAAGATCTTCCGGGGTGGCAAGAGACCCAGTACTTC. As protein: CSVEDLPGWQETQYF. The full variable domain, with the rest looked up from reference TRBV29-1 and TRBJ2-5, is SAVISQKPSRDICQRGTSLTIQCQVDSQVTMMFWYRQQPGQSLTLIATANQGSEATYESGFVIDKFPISRPNLTFSTLTVSNMSPEDSSIYLCSVEDLPGWQETQYFGPGTRLLVL.

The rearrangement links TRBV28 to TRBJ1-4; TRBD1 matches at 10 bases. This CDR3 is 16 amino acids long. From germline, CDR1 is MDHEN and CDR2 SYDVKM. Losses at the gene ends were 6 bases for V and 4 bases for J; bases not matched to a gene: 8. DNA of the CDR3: TGTGCCAGCAGATCGGGACAGGGGCGCCGTAATGAAAAACTGTTTTTT. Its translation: CASRSGQGRRNEKLFF.

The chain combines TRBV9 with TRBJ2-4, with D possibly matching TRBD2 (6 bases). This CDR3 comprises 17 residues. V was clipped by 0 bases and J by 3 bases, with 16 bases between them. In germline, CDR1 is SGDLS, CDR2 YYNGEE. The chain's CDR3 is CASSVEGWGVGKNIQYF. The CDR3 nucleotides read TGTGCCAGCAGCGTAGAGGGGTGGGGGGTCGGCAAAAACATTCAGTACTTC. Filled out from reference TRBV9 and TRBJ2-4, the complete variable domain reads DSGVTQTPKHLITATGQRVTLRCSPRSGDLSVYWYQQSLDQGLQFLIQYYNGEERAKGNILERFSAQQFPDLHSELNLSSLELGDSALYFCASSVEGWGVGKNIQYFGAGTRLSVL.

For the CDR3, the DNA is TGTGCCAGCAGCCCAGGGACAGCCTACACAGATACGCAGTATTTT. This sequence encodes CASSPGTAYTDTQYF. V is TRBV3-1 (or the pseudogene TRBV3-2) and J is TRBJ2-3, with 7 nucleotides matching TRBD1. Germline values: CDR1 LGHDT, CDR2 YNNKEL (reference sequence). This CDR3 region has 15 residues. With 4 bases clipped from V and 2 bases from J, the junction kept 6 bases outside the gene matches.

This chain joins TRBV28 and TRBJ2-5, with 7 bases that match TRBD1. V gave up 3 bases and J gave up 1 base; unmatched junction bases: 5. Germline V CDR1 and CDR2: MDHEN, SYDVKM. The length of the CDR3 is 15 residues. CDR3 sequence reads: CASSFSGTVQETQYF. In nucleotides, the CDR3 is TGTGCCAGCAGTTTCTCCGGGACAGTCCAAGAGACCCAGTACTTC.

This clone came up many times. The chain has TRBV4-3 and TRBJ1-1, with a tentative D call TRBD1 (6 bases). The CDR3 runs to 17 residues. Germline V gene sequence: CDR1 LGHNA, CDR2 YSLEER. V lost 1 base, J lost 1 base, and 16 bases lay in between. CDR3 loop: CASSQGGGARRNTEAFF. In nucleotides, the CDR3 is TGCGCCAGCAGCCAAGGAGGGGGGGCGCGGAGGAACACTGAAGCTTTCTTT.

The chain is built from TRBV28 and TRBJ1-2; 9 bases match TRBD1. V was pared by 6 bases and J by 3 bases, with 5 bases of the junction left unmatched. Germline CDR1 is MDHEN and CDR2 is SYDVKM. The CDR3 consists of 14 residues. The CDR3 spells CASSRDRAYYGYTF. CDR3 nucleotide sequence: TGTGCCAGCAGCCGGGACAGGGCTTACTATGGCTACACCTTC.

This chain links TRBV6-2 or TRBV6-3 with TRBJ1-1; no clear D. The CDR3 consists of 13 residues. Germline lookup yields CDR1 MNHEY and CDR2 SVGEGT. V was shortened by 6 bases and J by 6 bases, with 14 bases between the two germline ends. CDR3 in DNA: TGTGCCAGCAGCAACCCCCCGGGAGCTGAAGCTTTCTTT. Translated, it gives CASSNPPGAEAFF.

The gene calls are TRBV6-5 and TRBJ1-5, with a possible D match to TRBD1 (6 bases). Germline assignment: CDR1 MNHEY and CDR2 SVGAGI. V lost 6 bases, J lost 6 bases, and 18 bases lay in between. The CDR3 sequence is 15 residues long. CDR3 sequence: CASSYGAGVGQPQHF. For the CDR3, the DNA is TGTGCCAGCAGCTACGGGGCAGGGGTTGGTCAGCCCCAGCATTTT.

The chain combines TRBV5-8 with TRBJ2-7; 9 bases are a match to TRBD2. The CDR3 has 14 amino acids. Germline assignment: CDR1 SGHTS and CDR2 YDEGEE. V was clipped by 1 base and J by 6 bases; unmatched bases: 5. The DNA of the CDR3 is TGTGCCAGCAGCTTGTCGCGGGAGGGGTCCGAGCAGTACTTC. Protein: CASSLSREGSEQYF.

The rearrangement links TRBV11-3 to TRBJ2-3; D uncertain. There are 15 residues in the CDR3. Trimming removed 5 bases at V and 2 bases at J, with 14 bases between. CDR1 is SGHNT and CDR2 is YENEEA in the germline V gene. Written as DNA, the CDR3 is TGTGCCAGCAGCCCTGAGGCTTCGTCCACAGATACGCAGTATTTT. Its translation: CASSPEASSTDTQYF.

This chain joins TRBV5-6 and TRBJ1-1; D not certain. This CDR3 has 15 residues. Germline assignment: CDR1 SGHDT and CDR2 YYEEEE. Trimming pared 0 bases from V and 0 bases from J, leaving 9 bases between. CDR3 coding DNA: TGTGCCAGCAGCTTGGCTGAGGGAGTGAACACTGAAGCTTTCTTT. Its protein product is CASSLAEGVNTEAFF.

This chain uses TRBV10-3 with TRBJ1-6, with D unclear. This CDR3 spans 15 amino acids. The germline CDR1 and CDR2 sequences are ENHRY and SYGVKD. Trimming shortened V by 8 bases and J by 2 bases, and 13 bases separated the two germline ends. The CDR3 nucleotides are TGTGCCATCGGAGAGGGCAGCCCCTATAATTCACCCCTCCACTTT. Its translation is CAIGEGSPYNSPLHF.

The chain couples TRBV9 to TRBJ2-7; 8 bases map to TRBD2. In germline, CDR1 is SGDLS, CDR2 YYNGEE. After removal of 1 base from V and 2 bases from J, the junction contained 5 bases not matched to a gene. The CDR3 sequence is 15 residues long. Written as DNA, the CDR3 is TGTGCCAGCAGCGTAACAGCGGGGGACACCTACGAGCAGTACTTC. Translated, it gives CASSVTAGDTYEQYF.